This T cell receptor beta chain was observed in a study of T cell repertoires in cytomegalovirus infection. Using its own MiXCR run on the reads, TCRdb lists one record per CDR3 protein. The table includes around 240,000 distinct CDR3 sequences, over 20% detected once. Study findings and constraints: It was HLA-C-restricted CMV-specific TCR beta clonotypes that dominated the response ex vivo.

As to this clonotype: The antigen remains undetermined.

The sequenced sample consisted of CD8+ T cells from PBMCs. The sequence came from a human donor in good health (CMV status not recorded). Some clones in this sample may be carry-over from other donors' samples.

The CDR3 region has the DNA TGTGCCAGCAGTCAAAGACAGGGGGCAGGGACTGAAGCTTTCTTT. Protein product: CASSQRQGAGTEAFF. The rearrangement links TRBV28 to TRBJ1-1; 10 bases match TRBD1. V shed 5 bases, J shed 5 bases, and the junction held 8 bases outside the gene matches. Germline CDR1 is MDHEN and CDR2 is SYDVKM. CDR3 length: 15 amino acids.